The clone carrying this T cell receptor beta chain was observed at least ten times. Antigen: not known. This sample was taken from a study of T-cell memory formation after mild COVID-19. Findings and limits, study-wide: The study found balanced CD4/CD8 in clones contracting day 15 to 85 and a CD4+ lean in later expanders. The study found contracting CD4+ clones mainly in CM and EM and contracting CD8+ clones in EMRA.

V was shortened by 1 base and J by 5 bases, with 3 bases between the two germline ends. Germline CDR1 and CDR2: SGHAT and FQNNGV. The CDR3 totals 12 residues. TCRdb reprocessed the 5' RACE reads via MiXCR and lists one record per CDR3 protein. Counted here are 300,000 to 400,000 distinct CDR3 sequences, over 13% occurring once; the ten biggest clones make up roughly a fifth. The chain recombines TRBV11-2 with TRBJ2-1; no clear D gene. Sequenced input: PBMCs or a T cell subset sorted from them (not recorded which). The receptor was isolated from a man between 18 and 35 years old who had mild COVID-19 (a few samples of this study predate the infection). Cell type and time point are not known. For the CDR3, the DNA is TGTGCCAGCAGCTTAGTCGACAATGAGCAGTTCTTC. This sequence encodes CASSLVDNEQFF.